Listed below are T cell receptor beta chains from one sample, sequenced in a study of cytomegalovirus exposure and HLA in healthy donors. Assay used: immunoSEQ multiplex PCR; TCRdb lists only in-frame clones, some missing. This table has 150,000 to 180,000 clones, about 82% appearing once. The sample taken for sequencing was PBMCs. The receptors come from a human donor in good health. CDR3s include the opening cysteine and the closing phenylalanine or tryptophan. D genes are given only for firm matches. Size is stated for part of the rows, as once, few or many counts, or as a class when the clone is expanded.

clone size,D gene,CDR3 length,V gene,J gene,CDR3 protein,CDR3 DNA
-,-,13,TRBV6-5,TRBJ1-3,CASSSTAGNTIYF,TGTGCCAGCAGTTCTACTGCTGGAAACACCATATATTTT
-,-,16,TRBV27,TRBJ2-7,CASSLAGLPEFYEQYF,TGTGCCAGCAGTTTAGCGGGGCTGCCCGAATTTTACGAGCAGTACTTC
-,-,12,TRBV2,TRBJ1-3,CAGGGSGNTIYF,TGTGCCGGGGGGGGCTCTGGAAACACCATATATTTT
-,TRBD2,16,TRBV13,TRBJ2-1,CASSSKTSGSFNEQFF,TGTGCCAGCAGCTCCAAGACTAGCGGGAGTTTTAATGAGCAGTTCTTC
-,-,11,TRBV7-9,TRBJ2-7,CASSSNYEQYF,TGTGCCAGCAGCTCCAATTACGAGCAGTACTTC
-,-,13,TRBV18,TRBJ2-5,CASSPNFEETQYF,TGTGCCAGCTCACCAAACTTCGAGGAGACCCAGTACTTC
-,-,13,TRBV27,TRBJ2-7,CASSSRETYVQYF,TGTGCCAGCAGTTCCCGGGAAACCTATGTGCAGTACTTC
-,TRBD1,16,TRBV5-6,TRBJ1-1,CASSLLGGARGTEAFF,TGTGCCAGCAGCTTGTTAGGGGGCGCGAGGGGCACTGAAGCTTTCTTT
few,-,15,TRBV7-8,TRBJ1-5,CASSLTGQTNQPQHF,TGTGCCAGCAGCCTTACAGGACAGACAAATCAGCCCCAGCATTTT
-,-,15,TRBV7-8,TRBJ2-7,CASSSWSASSYEQYF,TGTGCCAGCAGCTCATGGTCAGCGAGCTCCTACGAGCAGTACTTC
-,-,14,TRBV2,TRBJ1-4,CASSESRGDEKLFF,TGTGCCAGCAGTGAATCACGGGGGGATGAAAAACTGTTTTTT
-,-,17,TRBV4-1,TRBJ1-6,CASSQQPGFSYNSPLHF,TGCGCCAGCAGCCAACAGCCAGGGTTCTCCTATAATTCACCCCTCCACTTT
-,TRBD1,15,TRBV10-3,TRBJ1-2,CAISERDRLNYGYTF,TGTGCCATCAGCGAGAGGGACAGGCTTAACTATGGCTACACCTTC
few,TRBD1,13,TRBV6-1,TRBJ2-7,CASTGQGGTEQYF,TGTGCCAGCACTGGACAGGGTGGTACCGAGCAGTACTTC
-,TRBD1,14,TRBV9,TRBJ1-1,CASSVVSGGTEAFF,TGTGCCAGCAGCGTAGTTTCAGGGGGCACTGAAGCTTTCTTT
-,-,11,TRBV15,TRBJ2-5,CATSRDNGVYF,TGTGCCACCAGCAGAGACAACGGAGTCTACTTC
many,-,12,TRBV18,TRBJ1-2,CASSPEFYGYTF,TGTGCCAGCTCACCAGAGTTCTATGGCTACACCTTC
-,-,13,TRBV5-1,TRBJ2-7,CASSLDSLREQYF,TGCGCCAGCAGCCTGGACAGTCTTCGGGAGCAGTACTTC
-,TRBD2,15,TRBV15,TRBJ2-1,CATSRGKRGDLEQFF,TGTGCCACCAGCAGAGGGAAGCGGGGGGATTTAGAGCAGTTCTTC
once,TRBD2,15,TRBV11-2,TRBJ2-1,CASSRRLAGGGEQFF,TGTGCCAGCAGCCGACGACTAGCGGGGGGTGGGGAGCAGTTCTTC
-,-,13,TRBV7-7,TRBJ1-1,CASSAGENTEAFF,TGTGCTAGCAGCGCGGGAGAGAACACTGAAGCTTTCTTT
-,TRBD2,15,TRBV6-5,TRBJ2-5,CASSYGTRRSETQYF,TGTGCCAGCAGTTACGGGACTAGACGGTCGGAGACCCAGTACTTC
-,-,14,TRBV19,TRBJ2-7,CASSSWSGPGEQYF,TGTGCCAGTAGTTCGTGGTCAGGGCCGGGCGAGCAGTACTTC
-,-,14,TRBV6-5,TRBJ2-7,CASSYGQANYEQYF,TGTGCCAGCAGTTACGGGCAGGCCAACTACGAGCAGTACTTC
-,TRBD2,17,TRBV12-5,TRBJ2-4,CASGLVQTSGLSDIQYF,TGTGCTAGTGGTTTGGTACAAACTAGCGGGTTATCAGACATTCAGTACTTC
-,TRBD2,12,TRBV27,TRBJ2-5,CASSITGGLSYF,TGTGCCAGCAGTATCACGGGAGGTCTTTCTTACTTC
-,TRBD1,13,TRBV29-1,TRBJ2-5,CSVGPGTEETQYF,TGCAGCGTTGGACCCGGGACAGAAGAGACCCAGTACTTC
-,TRBD1,15,TRBV5-1,TRBJ1-1,CASSLDRGWDTEAFF,TGCGCCAGCAGCCTAGACAGGGGCTGGGACACTGAAGCTTTCTTT
-,TRBD2,16,TRBV4-1,TRBJ2-5,CASSQVIAGGKETQYF,TGCGCCAGCAGCCAGGTTATAGCGGGGGGGAAAGAGACCCAGTACTTC
-,TRBD2,16,TRBV5-6,TRBJ2-1,CASSFGLAGIYNEQFF,TGTGCCAGCAGCTTTGGACTAGCGGGTATCTACAATGAGCAGTTCTTC
once,TRBD1,15,TRBV27,TRBJ1-5,CASRYRGGNNQPQHF,TGTGCCAGCAGGTACAGGGGGGGAAACAATCAGCCCCAGCATTTT
-,-,13,TRBV9,TRBJ2-2,CASSVDPAGELFF,TGTGCCAGCAGCGTAGATCCGGCCGGGGAGCTGTTTTTT
-,-,18,TRBV9,TRBJ1-2,CASSAGVGGGAKSYGYTF,TGTGCCAGCAGCGCTGGGGTAGGTGGGGGCGCGAAGAGCTATGGCTACACCTTC
-,TRBD2,14,TRBV9,TRBJ2-7,CASALGGGFDEQYF,TGTGCCAGCGCGTTGGGCGGGGGTTTCGACGAGCAGTACTTC
-,TRBD1,14,TRBV28,TRBJ1-1,CASTISRGRLEAFF,TGTGCCAGCACCATCTCCAGGGGGCGACTTGAAGCTTTCTTT
once,TRBD2,17,TRBV27,TRBJ2-5,CASSSALGLAYQETQYF,TGTGCCAGCAGTTCCGCTCTGGGACTAGCGTACCAAGAGACCCAGTACTTC
-,TRBD1,14,TRBV27,TRBJ2-6,CATSTGSGANVLTF,TGTGCCACCTCGACAGGGTCTGGGGCCAACGTCCTGACTTTC
-,TRBD2,15,TRBV29-1,TRBJ2-2,CSVESGRGDTGELFF,TGCAGCGTTGAATCCGGGAGGGGAGACACCGGGGAGCTGTTTTTT
-,TRBD1,15,TRBV7-2,TRBJ1-1,CASSTGQAANTEAFF,TGTGCCAGCAGCACGGGACAGGCGGCGAACACTGAAGCTTTCTTT
-,TRBD2,14,TRBV11-1,TRBJ2-7,CASSPSGNSYEQYF,TGTGCCAGCAGCCCTAGCGGGAACTCCTACGAGCAGTACTTC
-,TRBD1,17,TRBV15,TRBJ1-5,CATSRDITGASNQPQHF,TGTGCCACCAGCAGAGATATTACAGGGGCAAGCAATCAGCCCCAGCATTTT
-,TRBD1,14,TRBV15,TRBJ2-7,CATSRGQGVDEQYF,TGTGCCACCAGCAGAGGTCAGGGGGTTGACGAGCAGTACTTC
-,-,13,TRBV6-1,TRBJ1-1,CASSSTENTEAFF,TGTGCCAGCAGCTCGACAGAGAACACTGAAGCTTTCTTT
-,-,11,TRBV2,TRBJ2-3,CASRSPSTQYF,TGTGCCAGCAGATCCCCCAGTACGCAGTATTTT
-,TRBD1,16,TRBV5-6,TRBJ1-2,CASSLWDRGLNYGYTF,TGTGCCAGCAGCTTGTGGGACAGGGGGTTAAACTATGGCTACACCTTC
-,-,14,TRBV28,TRBJ1-2,CASSPPTTYLGYTF,TGTGCCAGCAGTCCCCCGACGACATATCTGGGCTACACCTTC
once,-,11,TRBV20-1,TRBJ1-1,CSSRGLSEAFF,TGCAGTTCTCGGGGGTTGTCCGAAGCTTTCTTT
-,TRBD2,15,TRBV28,TRBJ2-1,CASSSGTSWRDEQFF,TGTGCCAGCAGTTCGGGGACTAGCTGGAGGGATGAGCAGTTCTTC
-,TRBD1,15,TRBV7-9,TRBJ2-7,CASSFSGQGAYEQYF,TGTGCCAGCAGCTTCAGCGGACAGGGGGCGTACGAGCAGTACTTC
-,TRBD1,19,TRBV10-3,TRBJ2-7,CAISDNRDRVGKRAYEQYF,TGTGCCATCAGCGACAACCGGGACAGGGTAGGGAAGAGGGCCTACGAGCAGTACTTC
-,TRBD2,14,TRBV6-1,TRBJ2-1,CASKELAGYHEQFF,TGTGCCAGCAAGGAACTAGCGGGATACCATGAGCAGTTCTTC